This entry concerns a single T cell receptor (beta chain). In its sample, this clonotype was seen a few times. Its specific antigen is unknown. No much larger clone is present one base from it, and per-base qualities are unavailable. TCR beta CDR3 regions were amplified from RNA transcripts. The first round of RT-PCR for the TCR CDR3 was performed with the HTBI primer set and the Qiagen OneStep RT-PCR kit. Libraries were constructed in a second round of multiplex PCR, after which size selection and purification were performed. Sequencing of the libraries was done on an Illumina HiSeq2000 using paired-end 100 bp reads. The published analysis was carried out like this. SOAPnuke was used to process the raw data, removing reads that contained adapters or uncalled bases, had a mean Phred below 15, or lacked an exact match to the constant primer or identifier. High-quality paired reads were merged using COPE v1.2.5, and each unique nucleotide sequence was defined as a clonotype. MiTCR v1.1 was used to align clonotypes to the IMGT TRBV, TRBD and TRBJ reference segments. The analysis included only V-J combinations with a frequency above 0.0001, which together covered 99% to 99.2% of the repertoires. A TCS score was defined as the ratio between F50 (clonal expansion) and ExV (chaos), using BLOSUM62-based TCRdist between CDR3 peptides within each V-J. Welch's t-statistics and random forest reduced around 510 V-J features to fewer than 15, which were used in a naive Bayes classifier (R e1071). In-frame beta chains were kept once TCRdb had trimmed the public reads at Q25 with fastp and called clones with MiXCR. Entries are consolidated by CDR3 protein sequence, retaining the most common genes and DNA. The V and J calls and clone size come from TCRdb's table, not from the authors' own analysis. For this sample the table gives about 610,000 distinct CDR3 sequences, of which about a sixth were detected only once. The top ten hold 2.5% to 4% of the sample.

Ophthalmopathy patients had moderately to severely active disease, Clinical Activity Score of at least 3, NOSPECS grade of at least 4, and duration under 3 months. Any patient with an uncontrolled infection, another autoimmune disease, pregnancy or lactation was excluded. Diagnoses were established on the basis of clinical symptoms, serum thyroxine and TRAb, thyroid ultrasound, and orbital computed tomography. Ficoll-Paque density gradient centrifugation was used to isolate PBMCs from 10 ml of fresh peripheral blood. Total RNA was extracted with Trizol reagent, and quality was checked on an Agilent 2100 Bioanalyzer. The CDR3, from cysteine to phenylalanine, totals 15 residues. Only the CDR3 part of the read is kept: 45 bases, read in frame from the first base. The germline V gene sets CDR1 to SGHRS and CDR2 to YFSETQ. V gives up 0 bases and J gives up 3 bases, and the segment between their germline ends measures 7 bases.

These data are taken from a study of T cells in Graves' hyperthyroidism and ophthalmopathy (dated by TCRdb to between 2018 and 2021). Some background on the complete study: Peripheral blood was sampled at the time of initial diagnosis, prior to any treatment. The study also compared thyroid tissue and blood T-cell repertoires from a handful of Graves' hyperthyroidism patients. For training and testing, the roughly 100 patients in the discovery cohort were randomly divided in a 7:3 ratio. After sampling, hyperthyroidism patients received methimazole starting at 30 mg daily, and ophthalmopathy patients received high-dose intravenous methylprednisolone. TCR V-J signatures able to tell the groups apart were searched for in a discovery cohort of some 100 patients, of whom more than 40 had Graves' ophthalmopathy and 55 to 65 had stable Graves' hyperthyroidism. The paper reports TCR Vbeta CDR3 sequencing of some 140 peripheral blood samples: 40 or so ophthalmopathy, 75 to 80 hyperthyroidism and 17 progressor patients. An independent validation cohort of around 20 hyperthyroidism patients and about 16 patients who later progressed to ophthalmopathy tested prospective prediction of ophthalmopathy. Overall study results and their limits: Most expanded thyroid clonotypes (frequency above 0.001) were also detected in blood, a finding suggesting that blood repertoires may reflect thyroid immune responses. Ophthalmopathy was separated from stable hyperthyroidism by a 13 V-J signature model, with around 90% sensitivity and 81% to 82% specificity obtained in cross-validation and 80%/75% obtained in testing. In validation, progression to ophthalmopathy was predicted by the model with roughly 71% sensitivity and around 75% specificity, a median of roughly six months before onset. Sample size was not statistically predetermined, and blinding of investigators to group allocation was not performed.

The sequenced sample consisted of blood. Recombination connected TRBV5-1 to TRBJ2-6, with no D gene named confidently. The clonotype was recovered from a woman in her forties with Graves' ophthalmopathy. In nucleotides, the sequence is TGCGCCAGCAGCTTGGATGGGTTTGGGGCCAACGTCCTGACTTTC. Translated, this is CASSLDGFGANVLTF.